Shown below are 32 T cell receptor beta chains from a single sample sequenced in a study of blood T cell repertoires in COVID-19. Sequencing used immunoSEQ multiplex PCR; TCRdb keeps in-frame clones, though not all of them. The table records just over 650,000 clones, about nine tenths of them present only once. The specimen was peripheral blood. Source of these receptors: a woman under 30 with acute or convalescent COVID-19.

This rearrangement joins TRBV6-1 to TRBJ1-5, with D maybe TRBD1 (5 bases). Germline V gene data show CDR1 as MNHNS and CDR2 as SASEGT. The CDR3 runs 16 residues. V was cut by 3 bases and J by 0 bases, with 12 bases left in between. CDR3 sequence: CASSEEGRYSNQPQHF. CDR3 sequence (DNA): TGTGCCAGCAGTGAGGAGGGGAGGTATAGCAATCAGCCCCAGCATTTT.

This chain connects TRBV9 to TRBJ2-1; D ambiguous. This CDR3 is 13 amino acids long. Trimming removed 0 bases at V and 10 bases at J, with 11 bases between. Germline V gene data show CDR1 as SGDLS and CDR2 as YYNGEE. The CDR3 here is CASSVASSWEQFF. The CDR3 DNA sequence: TGTGCCAGCAGCGTAGCTAGTAGTTGGGAGCAGTTCTTC.

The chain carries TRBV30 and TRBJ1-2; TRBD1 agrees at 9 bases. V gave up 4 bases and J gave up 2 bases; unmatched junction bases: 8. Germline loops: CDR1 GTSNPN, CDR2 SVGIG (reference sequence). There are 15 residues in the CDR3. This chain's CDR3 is CAWTLAGTGNYGYTF. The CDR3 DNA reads TGTGCCTGGACATTGGCCGGGACAGGGAACTATGGCTACACCTTC.

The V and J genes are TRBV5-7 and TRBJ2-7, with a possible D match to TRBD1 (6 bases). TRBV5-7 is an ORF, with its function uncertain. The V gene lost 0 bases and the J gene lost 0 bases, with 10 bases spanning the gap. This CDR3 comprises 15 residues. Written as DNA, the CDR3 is TGTGCCAGCAGCTTGGTAGAAGGGGGCTCCTACGAGCAGTACTTC. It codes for CASSLVEGGSYEQYF.

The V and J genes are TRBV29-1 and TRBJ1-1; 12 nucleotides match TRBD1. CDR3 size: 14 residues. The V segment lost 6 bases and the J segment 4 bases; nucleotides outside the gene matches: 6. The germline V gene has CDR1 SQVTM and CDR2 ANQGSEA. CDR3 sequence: CSVGTGGEVTEAFF. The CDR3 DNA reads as TGCAGCGTGGGGACAGGGGGCGAAGTCACTGAAGCTTTCTTT.

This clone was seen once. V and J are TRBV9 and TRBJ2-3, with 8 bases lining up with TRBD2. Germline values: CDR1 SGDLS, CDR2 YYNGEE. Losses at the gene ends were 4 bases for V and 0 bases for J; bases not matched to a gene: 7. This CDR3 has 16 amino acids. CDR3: CASSRRGGPSTDTQYF. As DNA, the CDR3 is TGTGCCAGCAGCCGACGCGGGGGGCCTAGCACAGATACGCAGTATTTT.

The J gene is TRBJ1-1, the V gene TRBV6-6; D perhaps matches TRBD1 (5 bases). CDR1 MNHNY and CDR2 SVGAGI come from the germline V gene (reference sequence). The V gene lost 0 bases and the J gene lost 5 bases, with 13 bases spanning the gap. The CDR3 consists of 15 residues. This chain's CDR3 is CASSYSMAGRTEAFF. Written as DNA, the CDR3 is TGTGCCAGCAGTTACTCGATGGCAGGGCGGACTGAAGCTTTCTTT.

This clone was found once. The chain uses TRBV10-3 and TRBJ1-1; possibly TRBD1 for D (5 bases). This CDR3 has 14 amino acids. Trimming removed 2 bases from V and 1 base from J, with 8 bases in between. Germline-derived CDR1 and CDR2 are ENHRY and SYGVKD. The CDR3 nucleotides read TGTGCCATCAGTGAGCCACAGGAGAACACTGAAGCTTTCTTT. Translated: CAISEPQENTEAFF.

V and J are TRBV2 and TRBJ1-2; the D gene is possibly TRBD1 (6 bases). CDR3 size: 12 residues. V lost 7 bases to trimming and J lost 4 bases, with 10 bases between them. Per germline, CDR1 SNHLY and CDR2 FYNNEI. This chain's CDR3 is CASTEQGYGYTF. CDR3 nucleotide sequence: TGTGCCAGCACAGAACAGGGCTATGGCTACACCTTC.

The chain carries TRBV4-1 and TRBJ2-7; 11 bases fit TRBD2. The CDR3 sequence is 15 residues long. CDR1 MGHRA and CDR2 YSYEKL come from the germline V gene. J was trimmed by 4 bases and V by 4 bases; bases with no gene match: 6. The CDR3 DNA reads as TGCGCCAGCAGCCCGACCACTAGCGGGGGTTACGAGCAGTACTTC. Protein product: CASSPTTSGGYEQYF.

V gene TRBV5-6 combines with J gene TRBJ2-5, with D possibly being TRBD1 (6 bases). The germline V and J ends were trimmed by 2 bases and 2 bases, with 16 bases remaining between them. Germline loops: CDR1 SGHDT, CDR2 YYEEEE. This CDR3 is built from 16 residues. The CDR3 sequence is CASSFPGQSPQETQYF. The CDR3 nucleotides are TGTGCCAGCAGCTTTCCCGGACAGTCCCCTCAAGAGACCCAGTACTTC.

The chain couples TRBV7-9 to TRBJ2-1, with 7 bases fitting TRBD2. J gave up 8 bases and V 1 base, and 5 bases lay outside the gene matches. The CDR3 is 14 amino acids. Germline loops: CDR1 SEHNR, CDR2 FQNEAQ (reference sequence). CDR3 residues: CASSLEGRGDEQFF. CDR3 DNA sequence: TGTGCCAGCAGCTTAGAGGGGAGGGGCGATGAGCAGTTCTTC.

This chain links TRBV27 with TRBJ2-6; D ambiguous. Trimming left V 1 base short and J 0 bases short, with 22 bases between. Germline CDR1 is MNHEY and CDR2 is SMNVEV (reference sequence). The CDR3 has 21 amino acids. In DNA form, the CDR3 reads TGTGCCAGCAGTTTATACGGGTCGGGTACTCCGGTTTCCTCTGGGGCCAACGTCCTGACTTTC. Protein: CASSLYGSGTPVSSGANVLTF.

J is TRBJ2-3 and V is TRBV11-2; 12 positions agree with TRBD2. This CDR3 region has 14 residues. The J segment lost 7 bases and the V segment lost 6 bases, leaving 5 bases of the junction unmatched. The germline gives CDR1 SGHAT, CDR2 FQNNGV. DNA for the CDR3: TGTGCCAGCAGTCCTAGCGGGGGGGCCAATACGCAGTATTTT. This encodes CASSPSGGANTQYF.

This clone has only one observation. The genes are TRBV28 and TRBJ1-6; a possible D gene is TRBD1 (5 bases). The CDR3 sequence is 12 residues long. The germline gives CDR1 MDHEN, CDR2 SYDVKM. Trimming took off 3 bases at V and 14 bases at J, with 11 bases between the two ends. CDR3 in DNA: TGTGCCAGCAGTTTTTGGGGCCGAACCCTCCACTTT. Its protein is CASSFWGRTLHF.

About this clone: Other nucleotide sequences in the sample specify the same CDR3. The CDR3 here is CASSLSSYEQYF. In nucleotides, the CDR3 is TGTGCCAGCAGCCTGAGCTCCTACGAGCAGTACTTC. This chain connects TRBV7-2 to TRBJ2-7, with no clear D. Germline CDR1 is SGHTA and CDR2 is FQGNSA. This CDR3 comprises 12 residues. Between the trimmed V and J ends, which lost 5 bases and 0 bases, there was a span of 5 bases.

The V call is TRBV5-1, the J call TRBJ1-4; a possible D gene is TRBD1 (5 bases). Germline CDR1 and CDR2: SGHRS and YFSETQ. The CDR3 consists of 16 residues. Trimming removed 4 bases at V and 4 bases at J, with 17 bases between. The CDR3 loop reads CASSIGSGGFNEKLFF. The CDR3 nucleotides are TGCGCCAGCAGCATCGGGTCCGGGGGATTTAATGAAAAACTGTTTTTT.

CDR3 protein: CSASGTGDGYGYTF. DNA of the CDR3: TGCAGCGCCTCAGGGACAGGGGACGGCTATGGCTACACCTTC. J is TRBJ1-2 and V is TRBV29-1, with TRBD1 matching 10 bases. From germline, CDR1 is SQVTM and CDR2 ANQGSEA. The CDR3 is 14 residues long. V was clipped by 7 bases and J by 4 bases; unmatched bases: 9.

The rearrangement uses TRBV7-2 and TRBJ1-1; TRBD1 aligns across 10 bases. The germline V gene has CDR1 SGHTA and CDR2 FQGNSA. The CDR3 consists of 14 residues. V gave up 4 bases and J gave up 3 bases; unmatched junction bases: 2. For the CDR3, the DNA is TGTGCCAGCAGCTCCGGGACAGGGGACACTGAAGCTTTCTTT. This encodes CASSSGTGDTEAFF.

The CDR3 DNA reads as TGTGCCAGCAGCCCCATTCATGGCTACACCTTC. Its protein is CASSPIHGYTF. The V and J genes are TRBV3-1 (or the pseudogene TRBV3-2) and TRBJ1-2, with no clear D. Germline V gene sequence: CDR1 LGHDT, CDR2 YNNKEL (reference sequence). V lost 4 bases to trimming and J lost 6 bases, with 6 bases between them. The CDR3 contains 11 residues.

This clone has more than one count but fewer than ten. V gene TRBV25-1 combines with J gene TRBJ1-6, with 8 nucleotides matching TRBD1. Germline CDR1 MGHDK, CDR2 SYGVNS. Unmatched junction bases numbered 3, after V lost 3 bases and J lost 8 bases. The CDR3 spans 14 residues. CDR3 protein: CASSDGQGYSPLHF. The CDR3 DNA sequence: TGTGCCAGCAGTGATGGACAGGGATATTCACCCCTCCACTTT.

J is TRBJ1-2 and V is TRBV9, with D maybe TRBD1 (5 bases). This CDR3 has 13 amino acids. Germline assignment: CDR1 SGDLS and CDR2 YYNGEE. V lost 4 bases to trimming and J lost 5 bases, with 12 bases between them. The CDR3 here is CASSSGFRYGYTF. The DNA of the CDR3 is TGTGCCAGCAGCTCAGGGTTTCGATATGGCTACACCTTC.

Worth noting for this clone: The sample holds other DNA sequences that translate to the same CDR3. The CDR3 DNA reads as TGTGCCAGCAGTTACTCCGGGACAGCGAATCAGCCCCAGCATTTT. Protein: CASSYSGTANQPQHF. The rearrangement uses TRBV6-5 and TRBJ1-5; TRBD1 matches at 7 bases. Germline V gene sequence: CDR1 MNHEY, CDR2 SVGAGI. With V trimmed by 0 bases and J by 4 bases, 3 bases remained unmatched. The CDR3 has 15 amino acids.

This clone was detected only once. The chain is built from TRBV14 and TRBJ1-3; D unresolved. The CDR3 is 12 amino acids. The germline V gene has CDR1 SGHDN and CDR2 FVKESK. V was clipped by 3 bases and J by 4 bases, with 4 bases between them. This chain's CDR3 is CASSHRGNTIYF. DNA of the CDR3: TGTGCCAGCAGCCACAGGGGAAACACCATATATTTT. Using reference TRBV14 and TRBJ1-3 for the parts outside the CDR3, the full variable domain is EAGVTQFPSHSVIEKGQTVTLRCDPISGHDNLYWYRRVMGKEIKFLLHFVKESKQDESGMPNNRFLAERTGGTYSTLKVQPAELEDSGVYFCASSHRGNTIYFGEGSWLTVV.

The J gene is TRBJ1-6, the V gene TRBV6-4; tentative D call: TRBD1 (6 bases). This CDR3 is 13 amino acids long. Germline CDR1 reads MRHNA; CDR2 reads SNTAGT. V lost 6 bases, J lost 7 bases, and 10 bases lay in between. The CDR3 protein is CASRQGWNSPLHF. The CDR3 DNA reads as TGTGCCAGCAGACAGGGTTGGAATTCACCCCTCCACTTT.

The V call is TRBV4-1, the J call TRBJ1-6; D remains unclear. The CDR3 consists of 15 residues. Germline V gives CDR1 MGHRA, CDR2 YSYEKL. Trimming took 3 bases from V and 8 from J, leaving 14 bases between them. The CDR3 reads CASSQPPGTDSPLHF. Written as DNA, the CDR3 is TGCGCCAGCAGCCAGCCTCCGGGAACCGATTCACCCCTCCACTTT.

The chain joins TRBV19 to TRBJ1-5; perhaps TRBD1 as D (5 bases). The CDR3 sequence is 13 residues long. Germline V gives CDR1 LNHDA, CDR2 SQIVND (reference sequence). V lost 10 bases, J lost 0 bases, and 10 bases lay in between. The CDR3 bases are TGTGCCACCAGACAGTATAGCAATCAGCCCCAGCATTTT. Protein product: CATRQYSNQPQHF.

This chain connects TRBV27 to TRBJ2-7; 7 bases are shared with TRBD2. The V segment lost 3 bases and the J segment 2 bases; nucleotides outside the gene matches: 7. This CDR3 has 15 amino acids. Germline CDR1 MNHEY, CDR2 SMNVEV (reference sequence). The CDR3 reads CASSLLSGVPYEQYF. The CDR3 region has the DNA TGTGCCAGCAGTTTGTTGAGCGGGGTACCCTACGAGCAGTACTTC.

The CDR3: CASSIEAASTEAFF. For the CDR3, the DNA is TGTGCCAGTAGTATAGAGGCGGCGAGCACTGAAGCTTTCTTT. The V call is TRBV19, the J call TRBJ1-1; D not certain. The CDR3 is 14 residues long. CDR1 and CDR2 (germline): LNHDA, SQIVND (reference sequence). Trimming shortened V by 0 bases and J by 4 bases, and 9 bases separated the two germline ends.

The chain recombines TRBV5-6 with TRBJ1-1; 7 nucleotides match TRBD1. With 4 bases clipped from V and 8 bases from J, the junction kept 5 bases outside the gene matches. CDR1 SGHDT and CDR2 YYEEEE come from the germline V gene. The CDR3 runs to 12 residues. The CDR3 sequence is CASSGDRKEAFF. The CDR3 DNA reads TGTGCCAGCAGCGGGGACAGAAAAGAAGCTTTCTTT.

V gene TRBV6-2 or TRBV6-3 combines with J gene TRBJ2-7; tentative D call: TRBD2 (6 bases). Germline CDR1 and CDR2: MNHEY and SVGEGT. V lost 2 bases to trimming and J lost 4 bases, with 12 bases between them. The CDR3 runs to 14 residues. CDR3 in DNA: TGTGCCAGCAGTTACCCGGGTAGCGGATACGAGCAGTACTTC. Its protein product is CASSYPGSGYEQYF.

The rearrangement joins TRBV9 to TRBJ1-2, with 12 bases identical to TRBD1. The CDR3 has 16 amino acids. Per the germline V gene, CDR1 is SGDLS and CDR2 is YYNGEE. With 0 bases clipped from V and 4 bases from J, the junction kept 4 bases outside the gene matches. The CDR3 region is CASSVDGTGGLYGYTF. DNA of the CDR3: TGTGCCAGCAGCGTAGATGGGACAGGGGGCCTCTATGGCTACACCTTC.